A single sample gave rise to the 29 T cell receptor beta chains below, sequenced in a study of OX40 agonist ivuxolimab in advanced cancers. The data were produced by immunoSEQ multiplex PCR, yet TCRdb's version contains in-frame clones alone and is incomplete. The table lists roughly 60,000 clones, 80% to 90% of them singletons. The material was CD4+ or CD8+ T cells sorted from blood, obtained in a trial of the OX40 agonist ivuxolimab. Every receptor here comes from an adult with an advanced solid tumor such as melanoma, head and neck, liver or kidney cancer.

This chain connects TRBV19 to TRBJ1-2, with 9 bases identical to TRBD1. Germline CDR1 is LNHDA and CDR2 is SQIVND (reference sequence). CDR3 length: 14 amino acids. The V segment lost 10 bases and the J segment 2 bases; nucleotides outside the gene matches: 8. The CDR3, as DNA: TGTGCCATCCCAAGGACAGGGGCAAACTATGGCTACACCTTC. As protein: CAIPRTGANYGYTF.

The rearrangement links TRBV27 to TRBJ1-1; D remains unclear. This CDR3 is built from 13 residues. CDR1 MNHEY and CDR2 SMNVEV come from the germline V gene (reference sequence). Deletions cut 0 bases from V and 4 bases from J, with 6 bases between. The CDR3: CASSLSRSTEAFF. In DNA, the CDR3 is TGTGCCAGCAGTTTATCAAGGAGCACTGAAGCTTTCTTT.

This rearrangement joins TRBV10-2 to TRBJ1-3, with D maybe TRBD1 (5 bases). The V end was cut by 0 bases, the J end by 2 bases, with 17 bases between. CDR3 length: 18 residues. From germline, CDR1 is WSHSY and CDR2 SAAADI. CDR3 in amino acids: CASSESLAGIVAGNTIYF. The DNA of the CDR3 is TGCGCCAGCAGTGAGTCGCTCGCAGGGATAGTTGCTGGAAACACCATATATTTT.

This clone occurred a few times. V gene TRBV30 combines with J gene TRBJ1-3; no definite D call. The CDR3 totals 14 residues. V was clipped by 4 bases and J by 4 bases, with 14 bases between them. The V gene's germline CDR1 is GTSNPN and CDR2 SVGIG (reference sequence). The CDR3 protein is CAWMSQLGGNTIYF. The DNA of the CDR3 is TGTGCCTGGATGAGCCAACTCGGCGGAAACACCATATATTTT.

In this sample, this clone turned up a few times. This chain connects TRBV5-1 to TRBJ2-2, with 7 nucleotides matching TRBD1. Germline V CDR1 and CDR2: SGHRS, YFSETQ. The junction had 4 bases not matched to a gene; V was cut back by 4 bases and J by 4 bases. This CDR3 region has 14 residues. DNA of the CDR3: TGCGCCAGCAGCCCGGACAGGATCACCGGGGAGCTGTTTTTT. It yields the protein CASSPDRITGELFF.

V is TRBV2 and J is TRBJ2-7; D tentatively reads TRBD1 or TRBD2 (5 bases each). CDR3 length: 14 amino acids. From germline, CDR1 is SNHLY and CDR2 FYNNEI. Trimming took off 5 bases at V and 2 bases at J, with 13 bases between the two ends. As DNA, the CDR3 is TGTGCCAGCAGTCATCCCGGGACCCCCTACGAGCAGTACTTC. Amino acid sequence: CASSHPGTPYEQYF.

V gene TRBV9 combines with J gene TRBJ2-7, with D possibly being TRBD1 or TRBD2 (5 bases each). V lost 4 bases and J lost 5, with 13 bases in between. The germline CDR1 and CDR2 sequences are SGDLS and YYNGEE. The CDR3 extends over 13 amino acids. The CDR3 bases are TGTGCCAGCAGCAAGAGGGGTAGGGACGAGCAGTACTTC. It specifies CASSKRGRDEQYF.

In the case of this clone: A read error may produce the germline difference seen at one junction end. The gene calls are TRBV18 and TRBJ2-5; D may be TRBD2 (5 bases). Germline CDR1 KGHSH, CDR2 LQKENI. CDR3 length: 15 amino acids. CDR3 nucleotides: TGTGCCAGCTCACCGGCGGGCAGCCGCCAAGAGGCCCAGTACTTC. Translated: CASSPAGSRQEAQYF.

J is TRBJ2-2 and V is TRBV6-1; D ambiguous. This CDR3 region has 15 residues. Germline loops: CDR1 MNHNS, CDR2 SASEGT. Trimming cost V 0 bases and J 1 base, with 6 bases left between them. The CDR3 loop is CASSEAGLNTGELFF. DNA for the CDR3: TGTGCCAGCAGTGAAGCAGGCCTGAACACCGGGGAGCTGTTTTTT.

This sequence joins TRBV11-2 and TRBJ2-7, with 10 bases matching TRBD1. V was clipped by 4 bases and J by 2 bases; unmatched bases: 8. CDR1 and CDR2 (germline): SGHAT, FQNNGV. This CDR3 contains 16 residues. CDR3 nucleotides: TGTGCCAGCAGCTCTTTTGGGACAGGGGCAACCTACGAGCAGTACTTC. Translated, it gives CASSSFGTGATYEQYF.

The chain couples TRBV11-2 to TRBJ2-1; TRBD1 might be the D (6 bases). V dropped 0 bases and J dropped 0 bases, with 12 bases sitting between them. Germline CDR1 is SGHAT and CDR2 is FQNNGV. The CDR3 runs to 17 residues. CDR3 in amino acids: CASSLEGRGSSYNEQFF. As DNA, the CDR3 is TGTGCCAGCAGCTTAGAGGGCAGGGGAAGCTCCTACAATGAGCAGTTCTTC.

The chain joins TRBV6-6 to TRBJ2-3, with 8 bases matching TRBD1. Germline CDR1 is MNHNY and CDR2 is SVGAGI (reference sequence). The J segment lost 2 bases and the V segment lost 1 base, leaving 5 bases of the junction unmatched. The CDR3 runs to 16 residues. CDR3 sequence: CASSYFQGANTDTQYF. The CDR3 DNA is TGTGCCAGCAGTTACTTCCAGGGGGCAAACACAGATACGCAGTATTTT.

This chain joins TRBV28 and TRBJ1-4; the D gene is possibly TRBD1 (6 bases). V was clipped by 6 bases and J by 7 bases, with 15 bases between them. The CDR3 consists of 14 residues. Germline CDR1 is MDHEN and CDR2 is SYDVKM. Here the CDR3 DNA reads TGTGCCAGCAGACGATCAGGGGCCGCTGAAAAACTGTTTTTT. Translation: CASRRSGAAEKLFF.

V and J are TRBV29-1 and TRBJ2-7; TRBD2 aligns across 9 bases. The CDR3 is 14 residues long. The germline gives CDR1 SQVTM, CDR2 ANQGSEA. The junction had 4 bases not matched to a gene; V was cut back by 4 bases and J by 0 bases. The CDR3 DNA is TGCAGCGTTGTATATAGCGGGAGCTCCTACGAGCAGTACTTC. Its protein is CSVVYSGSSYEQYF.

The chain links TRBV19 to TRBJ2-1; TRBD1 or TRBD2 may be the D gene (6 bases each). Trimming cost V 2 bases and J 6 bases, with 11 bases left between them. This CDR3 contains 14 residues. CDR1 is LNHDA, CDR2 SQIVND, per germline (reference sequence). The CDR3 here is CASSIFGGGNEQFF. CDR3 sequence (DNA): TGTGCCAGTAGTATATTCGGAGGGGGCAATGAGCAGTTCTTC.

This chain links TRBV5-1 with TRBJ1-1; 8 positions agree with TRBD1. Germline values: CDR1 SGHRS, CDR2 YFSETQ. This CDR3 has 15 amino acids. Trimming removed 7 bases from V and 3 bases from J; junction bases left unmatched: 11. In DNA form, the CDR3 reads TGCGCCAGCTCGACCACAGGGGGAGAAGACACTGAAGCTTTCTTT. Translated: CASSTTGGEDTEAFF.

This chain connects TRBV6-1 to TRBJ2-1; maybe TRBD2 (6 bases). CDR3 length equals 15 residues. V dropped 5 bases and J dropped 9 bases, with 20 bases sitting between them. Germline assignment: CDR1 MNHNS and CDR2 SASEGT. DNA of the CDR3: TGTGCCAGCAGTCGCCGGTTGGGAGGAAAGGGTGAGCAGTTCTTC. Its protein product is CASSRRLGGKGEQFF.

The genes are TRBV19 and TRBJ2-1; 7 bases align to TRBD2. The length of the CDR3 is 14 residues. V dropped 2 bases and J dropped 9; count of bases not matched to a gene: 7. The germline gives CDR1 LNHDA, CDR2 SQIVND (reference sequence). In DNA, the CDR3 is TGTGCCAGTAGTATATCGCGGGAGATCGTTGAGCAGTTCTTC. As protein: CASSISREIVEQFF.

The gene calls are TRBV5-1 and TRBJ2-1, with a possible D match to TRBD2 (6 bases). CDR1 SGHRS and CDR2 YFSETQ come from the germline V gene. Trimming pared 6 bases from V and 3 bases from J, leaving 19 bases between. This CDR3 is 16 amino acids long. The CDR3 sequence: CASKPGVSGNYNEQFF. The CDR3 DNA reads TGCGCCAGCAAACCCGGGGTTAGCGGAAACTACAATGAGCAGTTCTTC.

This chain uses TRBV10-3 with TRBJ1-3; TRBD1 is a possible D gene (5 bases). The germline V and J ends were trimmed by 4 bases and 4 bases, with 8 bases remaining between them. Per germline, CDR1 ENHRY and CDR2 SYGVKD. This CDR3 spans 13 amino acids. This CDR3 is CAISGGTGNTIYF. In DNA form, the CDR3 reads TGTGCCATCAGTGGGGGCACGGGAAACACCATATATTTT.

CDR3 amino acids: CASSLVDRAIKTQYF. The DNA of the CDR3 is TGTGCCAGCAGCTTGGTGGACAGGGCAATAAAGACCCAGTACTTC. This chain uses TRBV5-6 with TRBJ2-5, with 8 bases lining up with TRBD1. CDR1 is SGHDT and CDR2 is YYEEEE in the germline V gene. The length of the CDR3 is 15 residues. The V and J ends lost 0 bases and 6 bases, in that order; junction bases with no gene match: 7. The entire variable domain, with the rest obtained from reference TRBV5-6 and TRBJ2-5, is as follows: DAGVTQSPTHLIKTRGQQVTLRCSPKSGHDTVSWYQQALGQGPQFIFQYYEEEERQRGNFPDRFSGHQFPNYSSELNVNALLLGDSALYLCASSLVDRAIKTQYFGPGTRLLVL.

DNA for the CDR3: TGTGCCAGCAGCCTAGACGCAGGGGCGAACACTGAAGCTTTCTTT. Translated: CASSLDAGANTEAFF. V is TRBV9 and J is TRBJ1-1; weak D call: TRBD1 (6 bases). Trimming left V 4 bases short and J 1 base short, with 14 bases between. This CDR3 is 15 amino acids long. Germline CDR1 reads SGDLS; CDR2 reads YYNGEE.

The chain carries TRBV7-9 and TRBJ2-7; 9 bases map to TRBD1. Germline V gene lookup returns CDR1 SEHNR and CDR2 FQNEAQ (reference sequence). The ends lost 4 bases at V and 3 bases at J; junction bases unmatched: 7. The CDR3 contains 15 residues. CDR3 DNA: TGTGCCAGCAGCTCCGGGACAGGGACAGGCTACGAGCAGTACTTC. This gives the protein CASSSGTGTGYEQYF.

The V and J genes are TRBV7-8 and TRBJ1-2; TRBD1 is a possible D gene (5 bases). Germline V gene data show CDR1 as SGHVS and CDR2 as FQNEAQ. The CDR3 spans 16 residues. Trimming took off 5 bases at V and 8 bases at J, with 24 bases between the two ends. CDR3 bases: TGTGCCAGCAGCCCTTCAGGGTTCGGGGGGTCGGAAGGCTACACCTTC. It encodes CASSPSGFGGSEGYTF.

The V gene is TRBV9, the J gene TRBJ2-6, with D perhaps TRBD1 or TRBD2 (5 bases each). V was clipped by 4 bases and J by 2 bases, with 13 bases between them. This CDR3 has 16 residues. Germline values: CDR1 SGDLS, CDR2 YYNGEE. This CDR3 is CASSFSSGPGANVLTF. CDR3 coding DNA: TGTGCCAGCAGCTTTAGCTCGGGACCTGGGGCCAACGTCCTGACTTTC.

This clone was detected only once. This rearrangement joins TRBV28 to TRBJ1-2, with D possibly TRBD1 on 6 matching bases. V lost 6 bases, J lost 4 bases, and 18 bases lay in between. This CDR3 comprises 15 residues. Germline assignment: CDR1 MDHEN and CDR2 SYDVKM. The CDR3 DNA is TGTGCCAGCAGGTTACGAGACAGGTCCCTCTATGGCTACACCTTC. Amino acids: CASRLRDRSLYGYTF.

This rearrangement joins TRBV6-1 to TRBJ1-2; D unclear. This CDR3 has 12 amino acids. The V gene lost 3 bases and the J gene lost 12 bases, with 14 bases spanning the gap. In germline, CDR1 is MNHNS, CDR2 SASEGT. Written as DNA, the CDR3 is TGTGCCAGCAGTGATAAATCGTGGAGTAACACCTTC. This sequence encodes CASSDKSWSNTF.

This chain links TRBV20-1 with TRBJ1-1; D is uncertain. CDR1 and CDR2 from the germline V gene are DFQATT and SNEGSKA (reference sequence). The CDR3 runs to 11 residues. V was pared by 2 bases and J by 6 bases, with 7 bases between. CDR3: CSARRAPEAFF. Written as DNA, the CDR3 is TGCAGTGCTAGAAGGGCCCCTGAAGCTTTCTTT.

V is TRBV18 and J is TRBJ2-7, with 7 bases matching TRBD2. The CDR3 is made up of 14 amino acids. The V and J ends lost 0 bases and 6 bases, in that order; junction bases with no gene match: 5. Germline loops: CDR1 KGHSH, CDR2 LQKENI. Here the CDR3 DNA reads TGTGCCAGCTCACCACCTGCGGGAGTTGGCGAGCAGTACTTC. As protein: CASSPPAGVGEQYF.